The next 27 T cell receptor beta chains were all read from a single sample in a study of blood T cell repertoires in COVID-19. Repertoires were generated with immunoSEQ multiplex PCR, while TCRdb's copy carries only in-frame clones and drops some. This table has approximately 400,000 clones, approximately 77% appearing once. Sequencing was performed on peripheral blood. These receptors came from a human donor with acute or convalescent COVID-19. The donor label of this sample is uncertain.

The chain carries TRBV11-2 and TRBJ2-1, with D unresolved. V was pared by 4 bases and J by 0 bases, with 13 bases between. Germline values: CDR1 SGHAT, CDR2 FQNNGV. This CDR3 region has 16 residues. CDR3 sequence: CASSSHTTISYNEQFF. The CDR3 bases are TGTGCCAGCAGCTCACATACGACAATCTCCTACAATGAGCAGTTCTTC.

The chain joins TRBV5-1 to TRBJ1-2; D uncertain. This CDR3 has 15 amino acids. V was cut by 4 bases and J by 9 bases, with 22 bases left in between. Germline V gives CDR1 SGHRS, CDR2 YFSETQ. CDR3 nucleotide sequence: TGCGCCAGCAGCCCCGGAAAACCCCCCACCGGGAGCTACACCTTC. Translated, it gives CASSPGKPPTGSYTF.

V and J are TRBV18 and TRBJ1-5; TRBD1 is a possible D gene (6 bases). The V end was cut by 3 bases, the J end by 0 bases, with 15 bases between. Germline CDR1 KGHSH, CDR2 LQKENI. CDR3 length: 17 residues. DNA for the CDR3: TGTGCCAGCTCACCGACCCCAGGGGCTTATAGCAATCAGCCCCAGCATTTT. This codes for CASSPTPGAYSNQPQHF.

The chain is built from TRBV9 and TRBJ1-2, with TRBD1 matching over 7 bases. V gave up 0 bases and J gave up 4 bases; unmatched junction bases: 6. From germline, CDR1 is SGDLS and CDR2 YYNGEE. This CDR3 spans 15 amino acids. CDR3 in amino acids: CASSVDSGTVYGYTF. The CDR3 bases are TGTGCCAGCAGCGTAGACTCCGGGACAGTCTATGGCTACACCTTC.

V usage is TRBV9 and J usage is TRBJ2-6, with 7 nucleotides matching TRBD2. The CDR3 spans 14 residues. Trimming cost V 6 bases and J 0 bases; bases outside gene matches: 0. Germline CDR1 and CDR2: SGDLS and YYNGEE. Here the CDR3 DNA reads TGTGCCAGCAAGCGGGACTCTGGGGCCAACGTCCTGACTTTC. Translated, it gives CASKRDSGANVLTF.

The chain joins TRBV5-4 to TRBJ2-3; D not certain. V was cut by 3 bases and J by 5 bases, with 10 bases left in between. Germline CDR1 is SGHNT and CDR2 is YYREEE (reference sequence). The length of the CDR3 is 13 residues. The CDR3 here is CASSWPGGDTQYF. The CDR3 coding sequence is TGTGCCAGCAGCTGGCCGGGTGGAGATACGCAGTATTTT.

The chain employs TRBV27 and TRBJ2-7; D is possibly TRBD2 (6 bases). CDR1 and CDR2 (germline): MNHEY, SMNVEV (reference sequence). V was trimmed by 5 bases and J by 9 bases, leaving 17 bases between them. This CDR3 is built from 13 residues. The CDR3 nucleotides read TGTGCCAGCAGTACCGGCGGGGTCCTAGCGCAGTACTTC. Amino acids: CASSTGGVLAQYF.

In its sample, this clone was seen a few times. This chain uses TRBV15 with TRBJ1-4; D gene ambiguous. V lost 0 bases to trimming and J lost 8 bases, with 13 bases between them. The CDR3 covers 15 residues. Per germline, CDR1 LNHNV and CDR2 YYDKDF (reference sequence). CDR3 DNA sequence: TGTGCCACCAGCAGAGAGCGGACCACGGGGGAAAAACTGTTTTTT. Amino acids: CATSRERTTGEKLFF. The full variable domain, completed using reference TRBV15 and TRBJ1-4, is DAMVIQNPRYQVTQFGKPVTLSCSQTLNHNVMYWYQQKSSQAPKLLFHYYDKDFNNEADTPDNFQSRRPNTSFCFLDIRSPGLGDTAMYLCATSRERTTGEKLFFGSGTQLSVL.

The J gene is TRBJ1-2, the V gene TRBV2, with TRBD1 identical over 7 bases. The trim removed 4 bases at V and 4 bases at J, leaving 3 bases unmatched. The CDR3 runs 13 residues. Germline values: CDR1 SNHLY, CDR2 FYNNEI. The CDR3 coding sequence is TGTGCCAGCAGTGTTAGGGACAGCTATGGCTACACCTTC. Amino acids: CASSVRDSYGYTF.

V usage is TRBV19 and J usage is TRBJ2-7; 8 bases line up with TRBD1. There are 14 residues in the CDR3. Germline trimming cut 1 base from V and 2 bases from J; bases unmatched to any gene: 1. Germline CDR1 LNHDA, CDR2 SQIVND (reference sequence). CDR3 sequence (DNA): TGTGCCAGTAGTATAGGACAGGGGACCTACGAGCAGTACTTC. Translation gives CASSIGQGTYEQYF.

This chain joins TRBV15 and TRBJ2-3; perhaps TRBD2 as D (6 bases). There are 17 residues in the CDR3. Germline V gives CDR1 LNHNV, CDR2 YYDKDF (reference sequence). The V end lost 5 bases, the J end lost 0 bases, and 18 bases lay between the germline ends. DNA for the CDR3: TGTGCCACCAGCCGACGCCGAGGGAGCGGGAGCACAGATACGCAGTATTTT. It encodes CATSRRRGSGSTDTQYF.

This chain uses TRBV27 with TRBJ1-1; tentative D call: TRBD1 (6 bases). CDR1 is MNHEY and CDR2 is SMNVEV in the germline V gene (reference sequence). The CDR3 sequence is 13 residues long. V shed 8 bases and J shed 4 bases, with 14 bases lying between them. The CDR3 DNA follows: TGTGCCAGCGGCAGGGGTTTTGGCACTGAAGCTTTCTTT. Residues: CASGRGFGTEAFF.

This chain uses TRBV18 with TRBJ1-1; possibly TRBD1 for D (5 bases). The CDR3 spans 15 residues. Germline-derived CDR1 and CDR2 are KGHSH and LQKENI. The V gene lost 4 bases and the J gene lost 4 bases, with 16 bases spanning the gap. The CDR3 region is CASSHNVGGATEAFF. CDR3 nucleotides: TGTGCCAGCTCACACAATGTCGGGGGAGCCACTGAAGCTTTCTTT.

This chain joins TRBV30 and TRBJ1-4; tentative D call: TRBD1 (5 bases). Germline V gene lookup returns CDR1 GTSNPN and CDR2 SVGIG (reference sequence). This CDR3 is 12 amino acids long. The V end lost 8 bases, the J end lost 7 bases, and 14 bases lay between the germline ends. Here the CDR3 DNA reads TGTGCCATGGACACAGCTGGTGAAAAACTGTTTTTT. Residues: CAMDTAGEKLFF. Full variable domain (outside the CDR3, taken from reference TRBV30 and TRBJ1-4): SQTIHQWPATLVQPVGSPLSLECTVEGTSNPNLYWYRQAAGRGLQLLFYSVGIGQISSEVPQNLSASRPQDRQFILSSKKLLLSDSGFYLCAMDTAGEKLFFGSGTQLSVL.

This clone came up once. V usage is TRBV10-3 and J usage is TRBJ2-7; D gene unclear. Looked up from germline, CDR1 is ENHRY and CDR2 is SYGVKD. V was clipped by 6 bases and J by 6 bases, with 9 bases between them. The CDR3 spans 11 residues. Written as DNA, the CDR3 is TGTGCCATCAGCCGAGCACGCGAGCAGTACTTC. Protein: CAISRAREQYF.

The chain uses TRBV28 and TRBJ2-7, with 7 bases lining up with TRBD2. Trimming cost V 5 bases and J 4 bases; bases outside gene matches: 5. The CDR3 runs to 13 residues. Germline V gene lookup returns CDR1 MDHEN and CDR2 SYDVKM. CDR3 DNA: TGTGCCAGCAGTCCGAGGACTAGATACGAGCAGTACTTC. Encoded protein: CASSPRTRYEQYF.

This chain connects TRBV5-1 to TRBJ1-2, with unresolved D. The CDR3 covers 13 residues. In germline, CDR1 is SGHRS, CDR2 YFSETQ. V was pared by 4 bases and J by 9 bases, with 16 bases between. The CDR3 reads CASSPTGRRSYTF. The CDR3 DNA is TGCGCCAGCAGCCCCACCGGCAGGAGGAGCTACACCTTC.

The DNA for the CDR3 is TGTGCCTGGGCGACAGGGGGTCAGAGAGAGACCCAGTACTTC. It encodes CAWATGGQRETQYF. The V gene is TRBV30, the J gene TRBJ2-5; 9 nucleotides line up with TRBD1. V shed 5 bases and J 4 bases; nucleotides not matched to a gene: 8. The length of the CDR3 is 14 residues. Germline loops: CDR1 GTSNPN, CDR2 SVGIG (reference sequence).

V and J are TRBV14 and TRBJ1-1, with D possibly TRBD1 on 5 matching bases. Germline CDR1 reads SGHDN; CDR2 reads FVKESK. Trimming shortened V by 4 bases and J by 9 bases, and 12 bases separated the two germline ends. The CDR3 runs 12 residues. The CDR3 spells CASSPGGTQAFF. The CDR3 DNA follows: TGTGCCAGCAGCCCCGGGGGAACCCAAGCTTTCTTT.

Only a few counts were recorded for this clone. This chain joins TRBV5-4 and TRBJ2-1, with unresolved D. V was trimmed by 2 bases and J by 7 bases, leaving 4 bases between them. CDR3 length: 11 residues. CDR1 is SGHNT, CDR2 YYREEE, per germline (reference sequence). This chain's CDR3 is CASSFVNEQFF. The CDR3 region has the DNA TGTGCCAGCAGCTTCGTGAATGAGCAGTTCTTC.

The chain carries TRBV29-1 and TRBJ1-1, with D possibly matching TRBD1 (6 bases). V was cut by 1 base and J by 2 bases, with 26 bases left in between. The CDR3 covers 19 residues. Germline CDR1 and CDR2: SQVTM and ANQGSEA. DNA of the CDR3: TGCAGCGTTGAAGTTGGCTCGTCCCTGGGGGGGCGCAGAAACACTGAAGCTTTCTTT. Its translation is CSVEVGSSLGGRRNTEAFF.

The chain combines TRBV5-4 with TRBJ1-1; D might be TRBD1 (5 bases). The length of the CDR3 is 12 residues. Between the trimmed V and J ends, which lost 6 bases and 10 bases, there was a span of 16 bases. CDR1 and CDR2 from the germline V gene are SGHNT and YYREEE (reference sequence). The DNA of the CDR3 is TGTGCCAGCAAGGGAATGGGGGGTAGAGCTTTCTTT. The encoded protein is CASKGMGGRAFF.

The V gene is TRBV10-2, the J gene TRBJ1-3; possible D gene TRBD1, 5 bases. This CDR3 is built from 14 residues. Germline values: CDR1 WSHSY, CDR2 SAAADI. Trimming took 6 bases from V and 4 from J, leaving 13 bases between them. The CDR3 spells CASRDRQWGNTIYF. CDR3 in DNA: TGCGCCAGCAGAGACAGACAGTGGGGAAACACCATATATTTT.

V and J are TRBV27 and TRBJ1-1; weak D call: TRBD1 (6 bases). Trimming left V 4 bases short and J 5 bases short, with 8 bases between. The CDR3 loop spans 12 amino acids. Per germline, CDR1 MNHEY and CDR2 SMNVEV (reference sequence). CDR3 sequence: CASSSDSTEAFF. CDR3 nucleotides: TGTGCCAGCAGTTCGGACAGTACTGAAGCTTTCTTT.

The gene calls are TRBV19 and TRBJ1-2, with D uncertain. CDR3 length equals 14 residues. Per germline, CDR1 LNHDA and CDR2 SQIVND (reference sequence). V lost 5 bases and J lost 7, with 17 bases in between. The CDR3 sequence is CASSWERGYAGYTF. CDR3 DNA: TGTGCCAGTAGTTGGGAGCGGGGTTATGCTGGCTACACCTTC.

The J gene is TRBJ1-5, the V gene TRBV28, with a tentative D call TRBD1 (5 bases). The ends were cut back, 7 bases at V and 2 bases at J, with 15 bases in the middle. CDR3 length: 15 amino acids. Germline CDR1 MDHEN, CDR2 SYDVKM. The CDR3 DNA reads TGTGCCAGCAACCGCCCCAGGGAGGGCAATCAGCCCCAGCATTTT. It encodes CASNRPREGNQPQHF.

V is TRBV28 and J is TRBJ1-1; 7 positions agree with TRBD1. V lost 10 bases and J lost 0; bases outside the gene matches: 8. Germline V gene lookup returns CDR1 MDHEN and CDR2 SYDVKM. The CDR3 is made up of 14 amino acids. The CDR3 nucleotides read TGTGCCACCTACCGACAGGGATTGAACACTGAAGCTTTCTTT. Its translation: CATYRQGLNTEAFF. Looking up the rest from reference TRBV28 and TRBJ1-1 gives the full variable domain: DVKVTQSSRYLVKRTGEKVFLECVQDMDHENMFWYRQDPGLGLRLIYFSYDVKMKEKGDIPEGYSVSREKKERFSLILESASTNQTSMYLCATYRQGLNTEAFFGQGTRLTVV.